The source of this T cell receptor beta chain is a study of blood T cell repertoires in COVID-19. In the study overall: The study drew acute and convalescent COVID-19 samples from the United States, Italy and Spain. The analysed material was cDNA or gDNA that came from T cells, B-cell-depleted T cells, or PBMCs.

This CDR3 region has 14 residues. Trimming left V 6 bases short and J 4 bases short, with 13 bases between. Germline-derived CDR1 and CDR2 are MNHEY and SMNVEV (reference sequence). Per the study methods: Estimated nucleated cell counts came from reference gene primer amplification. Method: immunoSEQ multiplex PCR; TCRdb's copy keeps in-frame clones and lacks some. V, J and clone size are those of that table, while D and trimming were read from the DNA. The table records 190,000 or so clones, around four fifths of them present only once. The receptor's source is a human donor with acute or convalescent COVID-19. The donor label of this sample is uncertain. V gene TRBV27 combines with J gene TRBJ1-5, with D possibly matching TRBD1 (5 bases). Sequenced: peripheral blood. The CDR3 coding sequence is TGTGCCAGCAGGGCGGGGGGTTGGAATCAGCCCCAGCATTTT. Translated: CASRAGGWNQPQHF.